This entry features one T cell receptor beta chain sequence. In this sample, this clonotype turned up many times. Its antigen is currently not known. The sample holds no much larger clone one base away, and base qualities are not on file. What this sample's time point label stands for: newly diagnosed GD, antithyroid drugs for less than 3 months. For both TCR sequencing and RNA sequencing, RNA was extracted from PBMCs in TRIzol. Graves' disease was diagnosed according to American Thyroid Association guidelines. Patients were recruited from an endocrinology department in Xi'an, China. Each patient gave roughly 8.4 milliliters of peripheral blood, collected in an EDTA anticoagulant tube. PBMCs were isolated by Ficoll Paque Plus density gradient separation without further T cell sorting. An Agilent 2100 Bioanalyzer and agarose gel were used to check RNA quality, and a NanoDrop 2000 was used to measure RNA concentration.

Receptor amplification or capture employed multiplex PCR. The sequencer was an Illumina HiSeq 4000. To build TCR beta libraries, CDR3 regions were amplified by Arm-PCR using iRepertoire HTBI primers. PCR products were gel purified before sequencing. As for how the authors treated the data: Gene usage analysis of CDR3 amino acid clonotypes used the roughly 60 TRBV and 14 TRBJ segments found across samples. Filtered high-quality paired reads were merged into contigs using COPE and FqMerger. BLAST was used to align contigs to IMGT TRBV, TRBD and TRBJ reference genes, and CDR3 was defined according to IMGT. Any clonotype with a frequency above 0.1% was counted as a highly expanded clone. Shannon entropy was used to measure repertoire diversity, and the Gini coefficient was used to measure V-J evenness. Clonotypes shared by more than one individual were considered public. TCRdb applied fastp at Q25 and MiXCR to the public reads, then kept only in-frame beta chains. For every CDR3 protein sequence, its rows merge into one entry that carries the most common genes and DNA. These V and J calls originate from TCRdb's pipeline instead of the authors' own analysis. The sample has 450,000 to 600,000 distinct CDR3 sequences on record, 15% to 20% of them singletons. Of the sample, 12% falls within the top ten clones.

V is pruned by 6 bases and J by 2 bases, leaving 7 bases of the junction without a gene match. The CDR3 runs 14 amino acids, cysteine and phenylalanine included. Here the CDR3 DNA is all that survives: 42 bases in frame from base 1. This specimen belongs to a study of regulatory T cells in long-lasting Graves disease (dated by TCRdb to 2020 to 2023). Notes on the research overall: In the newly diagnosed Graves' disease group, patients had been taking antithyroid drugs for less than 3 months. The study took place in China and was registered as a clinical trial. Patients with persistent Graves' disease were compared with patients with newly diagnosed Graves' disease using TCR sequencing and RNA sequencing of peripheral blood. A total of around 35 samples underwent TCR sequencing: about 13 from persistent and roughly 20 from newly diagnosed Graves' disease patients. What the work shows at the level of the full study, not this receptor alone: Persistent patients shared more public clonotypes among themselves (approximately 2,500) than newly diagnosed patients did (over 900). Sequencing and analysis were restricted to the TCR beta chain. Persistent disease showed preferential use of TRBV28, TRBJ1-2 and TRBJ2-5, whereas newly diagnosed disease favored TRBV20-1 and TRBJ2-1. The authors noted that the small sample size was a limitation that may lower accuracy. Persistent Graves' disease patients showed lower TCR Shannon entropy and fewer highly expanded clones than newly diagnosed patients, suggesting clonal expansion. Peripheral blood alone was examined, since thyroid tissue, which constituted the primary lesion, could not be accessed.

These sequences were also reported in another study, on T cells in Graves' hyperthyroidism and ophthalmopathy. Looking at the second paper: Stable Graves' hyperthyroidism was defined as no progression to ophthalmopathy during 18 months of follow-up. Hyperthyroidism patients were newly diagnosed, with disease duration under 2 months, and aged 18 to 65 years. Patients with uncontrolled infections, other autoimmune diseases, pregnancy or lactation were excluded. Diagnoses were based on clinical symptoms, serum thyroxine and TRAb, thyroid ultrasound and orbital computed tomography. For the first round of RT-PCR on the TCR CDR3, the HTBI primer set was used together with the Qiagen OneStep RT-PCR kit. Most expanded thyroid clonotypes (frequency above 0.001) were also detected in blood, a finding suggesting that blood repertoires may reflect thyroid immune responses. In cross-validation, a model built on a 13 V-J signature told ophthalmopathy apart from stable hyperthyroidism with over 85% sensitivity and around 83% specificity, and in testing the same model reached 80%/75%. In validation, the model predicted progression to ophthalmopathy a median of roughly six months before onset, with roughly 68% sensitivity and nearly 75% specificity. A discovery cohort of roughly 96 patients, approximately 45 with Graves' ophthalmopathy and 55 to 60 with stable Graves' hyperthyroidism, was used to find distinguishing TCR V-J signatures. Prospective prediction of ophthalmopathy was tested in an independent validation cohort consisting of some 19 hyperthyroidism patients and more than 15 patients who later progressed to ophthalmopathy. The 75 to 100 discovery patients were divided at random into training and test sets in a 7:3 ratio. In six Graves' hyperthyroidism patients, the study also compared T-cell repertoires from thyroid tissue with T-cell repertoires from blood. Once sampling was done, hyperthyroidism patients were given methimazole at a starting dose of 30 mg daily, whereas ophthalmopathy patients were given high-dose intravenous methylprednisolone. The libraries were constructed in a second round of multiplex PCR and then size-selected and purified. Sequencing of the libraries was done on an Illumina HiSeq2000 using paired-end 100 bp reads. Raw data were processed with SOAPnuke, discarding reads with adapters, uncalled bases, mean Phred below 15, or no exact constant-primer or identifier match. High-quality paired reads were merged using COPE v1.2.5, and each unique nucleotide sequence was defined as a clonotype. Clonotypes were aligned to IMGT TRBV, TRBD and TRBJ reference segments using MiTCR v1.1. Analysis was restricted to V-J combinations with a frequency above 0.0001, which covered 99% to 99.2% of repertoires. A TCS score was defined as the ratio between F50 (clonal expansion) and ExV (chaos), using BLOSUM62-based TCRdist between CDR3 peptides within each V-J. Welch's t-statistics and random forest reduced around 550 V-J features to about 12, which were used in a naive Bayes classifier (R e1071). No statistical method was used to fix the sample size in advance, and group allocation was not hidden from the investigators. The paper describes TCR Vbeta CDR3 sequencing of 135 peripheral blood samples, made up of approximately 40 ophthalmopathy patients, around 78 hyperthyroidism patients and about 17 progressor patients.

The rearrangement joined TRBV12-3 or TRBV12-4 to TRBJ2-7; TRBD1 agrees with 7 junctional bases. Sequencing used peripheral blood mononuclear cells (PBMCs), obtained at new diagnosis, from a patient treated with antithyroid drugs. This sequence was found in a man aged 40-49 years with Graves disease. Donor details come from another sample of the same person, matched by shared clones. The DNA is TGTGCCAGCAGCCCCGACAGGGTGACCTACGAGCAGTACTTC. It translates to CASSPDRVTYEQYF.